Listed here are 16 T cell receptor beta chains from one sample, sequenced in a study of T cells in Graves' hyperthyroidism and ophthalmopathy. RNA transcripts were the template for amplifying TCR beta CDR3 regions. Initially, a first-round RT-PCR of the TCR CDR3 employed the HTBI primer set. TCRdb re-called the multiplex PCR reads through MiXCR, storing one row per CDR3 protein. This sample has a few hundred thousand distinct CDR3 sequences, with roughly 16% found just once. What was sequenced was blood. These receptors originate from a woman aged 40 to 49 with Graves' ophthalmopathy.

This clonotype has at least ten counts. V is TRBV2 and J is TRBJ2-2, with 8 nucleotides matching TRBD1. Losses at the gene ends were 6 bases for V and 7 bases for J; bases not matched to a gene: 7. Germline CDR1 and CDR2: SNHLY and FYNNEI. The CDR3 consists of 14 residues. CDR3 amino acids: CASRRQGFGGELFF. The CDR3 DNA follows: TGTGCCAGCAGGAGACAGGGGTTTGGCGGGGAGCTGTTTTTT.

This clonotype was seen at least ten times. The chain combines TRBV5-1 with TRBJ2-3; D ambiguous. Deletions cut 1 base from V and 3 bases from J, with 9 bases between. The CDR3 runs to 14 residues. CDR1 is SGHRS, CDR2 YFSETQ, per germline. DNA for the CDR3: TGCGCCAGCAGCTTGCCTGGTAGAACAGATACGCAGTATTTT. Translated: CASSLPGRTDTQYF.

Many counts were recorded for this clonotype. CDR3 DNA sequence: TGCGCCAGCAGCCCGAAAGGCACAGATACGCAGTATTTT. The encoded protein is CASSPKGTDTQYF. The chain joins TRBV5-1 to TRBJ2-3; no clear D. This CDR3 region has 13 residues. Germline V gene data show CDR1 as SGHRS and CDR2 as YFSETQ. V was shortened by 4 bases and J by 1 base, with 7 bases between the two germline ends.

This chain links TRBV5-6 with TRBJ2-3; D is undetermined. The CDR3 runs to 13 residues. CDR1 is SGHDT, CDR2 YYEEEE, per germline. Trimming left V 1 base short and J 7 bases short, with 10 bases between. CDR3 sequence: CASSLSISNTQYF. The CDR3 region has the DNA TGTGCCAGCAGCTTGAGTATAAGCAATACGCAGTATTTT.

This clonotype appeared many times. The CDR3 nucleotides are TGTGCCAGCAGCTTAGCTCCTTCGGGCTTGAACACTGAAGCTTTCTTT. Translating gives CASSLAPSGLNTEAFF. The chain recombines TRBV7-8 with TRBJ1-1; D ambiguous. Germline CDR1 and CDR2: SGHVS and FQNEAQ. The V gene lost 0 bases and the J gene lost 0 bases, with 11 bases spanning the gap. This CDR3 has 16 residues. The variable domain in full, completed from reference TRBV7-8 and TRBJ1-1, reads GAGVSQSPRYKVAKRGQDVALRCDPISGHVSLFWYQQALGQGPEFLTYFQNEAQLDKSGLPSDRFFAERPEGSVSTLKIQRTQQEDSAVYLCASSLAPSGLNTEAFFGQGTRLTVV.

This clonotype was seen ten or more times. The chain uses TRBV20-1 and TRBJ2-1, with D possibly TRBD1 on 6 matching bases. The ends were cut back, 6 bases at V and 2 bases at J, with 17 bases in the middle. The CDR3 has 15 amino acids. CDR1 DFQATT and CDR2 SNEGSKA come from the germline V gene (reference sequence). CDR3 in DNA: TGCAGTGCCGGACGCCGGACAGCTCCCTACAATGAGCAGTTCTTC. It is translated as CSAGRRTAPYNEQFF.

A word on this clonotype: A clone one base away is much larger, so this may be a read error. The chain couples TRBV20-1 to TRBJ2-7; D unclear. The CDR3 contains 14 residues. Germline V gene data show CDR1 as DFQATT and CDR2 as SNEGSKA (reference sequence). The CDR3, as DNA: TGCAGTGCTAGAGATCCCAGGTCTAACTACGAGAAGTACTTC. This translates into CSARDPRSNYEKYF.

This chain links TRBV24-1 with TRBJ2-3; 9 nucleotides match TRBD1. Germline V gene data show CDR1 as KGHDR and CDR2 as SFDVKD. V lost 8 bases, J lost 2 bases, and 4 bases stayed unmatched. This CDR3 has 14 amino acids. The DNA for the CDR3 is TGTGCCACCACGAGACAGGGGGTCACAGATACGCAGTATTTT. The encoded protein is CATTRQGVTDTQYF.

This chain joins TRBV12-3 or TRBV12-4 and TRBJ2-5; D gene ambiguous. The CDR3 is 13 amino acids. Trimming removed 6 bases at V and 4 bases at J, with 12 bases between. CDR3 amino acids: CASRGPPGETQYF. CDR3 in DNA: TGTGCCAGCAGAGGGCCCCCGGGAGAGACCCAGTACTTC.

This clonotype was seen many times. The chain combines TRBV30 with TRBJ1-4; 8 nucleotides align to TRBD1. The CDR3 extends over 19 amino acids. CDR1 and CDR2 from the germline V gene are GTSNPN and SVGIG (reference sequence). Trimming took 0 bases from V and 3 from J; bases not matched to a gene: 15. The CDR3 is CAWSVPDRGGGRSNEKLFF. The CDR3 DNA reads TGTGCCTGGAGTGTACCCGACAGGGGAGGAGGTAGATCTAATGAAAAACTGTTTTTT.

This clonotype was counted many times. The chain couples TRBV30 to TRBJ1-1, with 10 nucleotides matching TRBD1. After removal of 2 bases from V and 7 bases from J, the junction contained 7 bases not matched to a gene. CDR1 is GTSNPN and CDR2 is SVGIG in the germline V gene (reference sequence). The CDR3 consists of 14 residues. The CDR3 DNA sequence: TGTGCCTGGAGTTCGACAGGGGGCTGGAGTGAAGCTTTCTTT. Encoded protein: CAWSSTGGWSEAFF.

In its sample, this clonotype was seen many times. V usage is TRBV7-2 and J usage is TRBJ2-3, with 8 bases matching TRBD1. Germline V gene lookup returns CDR1 SGHTA and CDR2 FQGNSA. This CDR3 region has 16 residues. Trimming cost V 1 base and J 2 bases; bases outside gene matches: 5. CDR3 residues: CASSLEGRGPTDTQYF. CDR3 nucleotide sequence: TGTGCCAGCAGCTTAGAGGGCAGGGGGCCCACAGATACGCAGTATTTT.

This clonotype was counted ten times or more. The V gene is TRBV20-1, the J gene TRBJ2-2; D gene ambiguous. Per germline, CDR1 DFQATT and CDR2 SNEGSKA (reference sequence). Trimming removed 0 bases at V and 7 bases at J, with 15 bases between. CDR3 length equals 15 residues. CDR3 nucleotides: TGCAGTGCTAGAGAACGAGGTCCTAAAAACGGGGAGCTGTTTTTT. Amino acids: CSARERGPKNGELFF.

This clonotype was recorded a few times. This chain connects TRBV10-3 to TRBJ2-7; 9 bases are a match to TRBD1. The germline V gene has CDR1 ENHRY and CDR2 SYGVKD. The CDR3 has 14 residues. The ends lost 3 bases at V and 7 bases at J; junction bases unmatched: 7. CDR3 amino acids: CAISDGTGLQEQYF. DNA for the CDR3: TGTGCCATCAGTGATGGGACAGGGTTGCAAGAGCAGTACTTC.

This clonotype showed up many times. V and J are TRBV27 and TRBJ2-7, with 10 positions matching TRBD1. The CDR3 contains 16 residues. J was trimmed by 6 bases and V by 0 bases; bases with no gene match: 8. Per the germline V gene, CDR1 is MNHEY and CDR2 is SMNVEV (reference sequence). Here the CDR3 DNA reads TGTGCCAGCAGTTTATCGCTCTCCGGGACAGGGGCCGAGCAGTACTTC. Translating it yields CASSLSLSGTGAEQYF.

This rearrangement joins TRBV20-1 to TRBJ1-5; 8 bases align to TRBD1. The CDR3 has 15 residues. The germline CDR1 and CDR2 sequences are DFQATT and SNEGSKA (reference sequence). V lost 0 bases and J lost 6; bases outside the gene matches: 7. The CDR3 DNA follows: TGCAGTGCTAGAGATCACGGACAGGGAAGTCAGCCCCAGCATTTT. It codes for CSARDHGQGSQPQHF.